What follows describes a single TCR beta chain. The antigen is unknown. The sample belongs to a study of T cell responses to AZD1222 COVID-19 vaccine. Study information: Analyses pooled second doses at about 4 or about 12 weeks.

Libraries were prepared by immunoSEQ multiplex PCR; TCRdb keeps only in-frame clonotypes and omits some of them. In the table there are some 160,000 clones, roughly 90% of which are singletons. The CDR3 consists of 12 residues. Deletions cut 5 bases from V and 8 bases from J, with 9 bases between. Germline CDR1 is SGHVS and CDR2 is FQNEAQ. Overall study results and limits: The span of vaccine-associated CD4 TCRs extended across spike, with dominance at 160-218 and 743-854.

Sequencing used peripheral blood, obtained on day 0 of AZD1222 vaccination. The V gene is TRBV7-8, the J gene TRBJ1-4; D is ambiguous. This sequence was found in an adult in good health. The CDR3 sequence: CASSPVGEKLFF. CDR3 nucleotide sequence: TGTGCCAGCAGCCCCGTCGGGGAAAAACTGTTTTTT.